The 31 T cell receptor beta chains reported below all come from one sample, sequenced in a study of T cell responses to AZD1222 COVID-19 vaccine. TCRdb keeps only in-frame clones here, not all; method: immunoSEQ multiplex PCR. The sample carries roughly 150,000 clones, approximately 89% recorded once. Sequenced material: peripheral blood, taken on day 0 of AZD1222 vaccination. These receptors came from an adult in good health.

The genes are TRBV30 and TRBJ1-5; D uncertain. Trimming took 0 bases from V and 2 from J, leaving 8 bases between them. Germline V gene lookup returns CDR1 GTSNPN and CDR2 SVGIG (reference sequence). This CDR3 spans 14 amino acids. The CDR3 sequence: CAWSVEGRNQPQHF. The CDR3, as DNA: TGTGCCTGGAGTGTAGAAGGGCGCAATCAGCCCCAGCATTTT.

This clone was recorded only once. The CDR3 reads CASSKSPKKRQALAADYEQYF. CDR3 bases: TGTGCCAGCAGCAAAAGCCCCAAAAAAAGACAGGCCCTTGCTGCTGACTACGAGCAGTACTTC. This rearrangement joins TRBV21-1 to TRBJ2-7; the D call of TRBD1 is as the table states it, not checked on the DNA. TRBV21-1 is flagged as a pseudogene. The CDR3 runs 21 residues.

This chain connects TRBV6-5 to TRBJ2-7; a weak D match, TRBD2 (6 bases). Trimming left V 0 bases short and J 5 bases short, with 17 bases between. The CDR3 extends over 16 amino acids. Germline V gene sequence: CDR1 MNHEY, CDR2 SVGAGI. The CDR3 nucleotides are TGTGCCAGCAGTTACTCGGGCAGGGCGGGAATCGACGAGCAGTACTTC. Its translation: CASSYSGRAGIDEQYF.

This chain uses TRBV7-9 with TRBJ1-2; maybe TRBD1 (6 bases). With 5 bases removed from V and 4 bases from J, the gap between germline ends came to 26 bases. This CDR3 has 18 amino acids. Germline-derived CDR1 and CDR2 are SEHNR and FQNEAQ (reference sequence). For the CDR3, the DNA is TGTGCCAGCAGCGCGATCCGGGACACAACTAGGAAACGCTATGGCTACACCTTC. Protein product: CASSAIRDTTRKRYGYTF.

CDR3: CATSSSGRFHEQFF. The CDR3 bases are TGTGCCACCAGCTCTAGCGGGAGATTTCATGAGCAGTTCTTC. V and J are TRBV15 and TRBJ2-1; 10 bases map to TRBD2. CDR3 length: 14 amino acids. V shed 5 bases, J shed 8 bases, and the junction held 6 bases outside the gene matches. Germline V gene data show CDR1 as LNHNV and CDR2 as YYDKDF (reference sequence).

This chain connects TRBV28 to TRBJ1-5; D is uncertain. V was trimmed by 5 bases and J by 0 bases, leaving 17 bases between them. The CDR3 is made up of 17 amino acids. The germline V gene has CDR1 MDHEN and CDR2 SYDVKM. CDR3 DNA: TGTGCCAGCAGTACTACCCTGCGGGAGTATAGCAATCAGCCCCAGCATTTT. This codes for CASSTTLREYSNQPQHF.

The V call is TRBV5-6, the J call TRBJ1-3; TRBD1 agrees at 7 bases. The CDR3 sequence is 12 residues long. V shed 6 bases and J 7 bases; nucleotides not matched to a gene: 4. CDR1 and CDR2 from the germline V gene are SGHDT and YYEEEE. Written as DNA, the CDR3 is TGTGCCAGCAACATACAGGGGAACACCATATATTTT. Translation: CASNIQGNTIYF.

J is TRBJ1-1 and V is TRBV29-1; D is perhaps TRBD1 (6 bases). Germline CDR1 reads SQVTM; CDR2 reads ANQGSEA. The V end lost 1 base, the J end lost 1 base, and 7 bases lay between the germline ends. The CDR3 covers 13 residues. The CDR3 nucleotides read TGCAGCGTTGAAGGGGGACAGAACACTGAAGCTTTCTTT. It encodes CSVEGGQNTEAFF.

There are a few counts of this clone. This chain links TRBV5-1 with TRBJ2-2; D possibly corresponds to TRBD2 (5 bases). Deletions cut 2 bases from V and 1 base from J, with 12 bases between. CDR3 length equals 16 residues. Germline V CDR1 and CDR2: SGHRS, YFSETQ. The CDR3 sequence is CASSLDYQLNTGELFF. Here the CDR3 DNA reads TGCGCCAGCAGCTTAGACTATCAACTGAACACCGGGGAGCTGTTTTTT. Complete variable domain (other parts from reference TRBV5-1 and TRBJ2-2): KAGVTQTPRYLIKTRGQQVTLSCSPISGHRSVSWYQQTPGQGLQFLFEYFSETQRNKGNFPGRFSGRQFSNSRSEMNVSTLELGDSALYLCASSLDYQLNTGELFFGEGSRLTVL.

The chain carries TRBV18 and TRBJ1-1; D is ambiguous. In germline, CDR1 is KGHSH, CDR2 LQKENI. The CDR3 has 12 residues. Trimming stripped 2 bases from V and 8 bases from J, with 9 bases between. The CDR3 bases are TGTGCCAGCTCACCATTGCCCCGGGAAGCTTTCTTT. Protein: CASSPLPREAFF.

The chain recombines TRBV19 with TRBJ2-1; no reliable D call. The CDR3 runs to 13 residues. V lost 2 bases to trimming and J lost 5 bases, with 7 bases between them. Germline CDR1 is LNHDA and CDR2 is SQIVND (reference sequence). CDR3 coding DNA: TGTGCCAGTAGTATAATCCCTAACAATGAGCAGTTCTTC. Residues: CASSIIPNNEQFF.

The chain carries TRBV18 and TRBJ1-2; no definite D call. V was shortened by 0 bases and J by 2 bases, with 7 bases between the two germline ends. This CDR3 comprises 14 residues. CDR1 and CDR2 (germline): KGHSH, LQKENI. As DNA, the CDR3 is TGTGCCAGCTCACCACCGACGGCCAACTATGGCTACACCTTC. It encodes CASSPPTANYGYTF.

CDR3 in amino acids: CASSFWDTGELFF. CDR3 sequence (DNA): TGTGCCAGCAGTTTTTGGGACACCGGGGAGCTGTTTTTT. The genes are TRBV12-3 or TRBV12-4 and TRBJ2-2; D not certain. The CDR3 spans 13 residues. V dropped 3 bases and J dropped 3 bases, with 5 bases sitting between them.

V and J are TRBV28 and TRBJ2-7; a possible D gene is TRBD1 (5 bases). The CDR3 length is 14 residues. Germline values: CDR1 MDHEN, CDR2 SYDVKM. V was cut by 5 bases and J by 3 bases, with 14 bases left in between. The CDR3 bases are TGTGCCAGCAGTCCACAAAGGGGCCGCTACGAGCAGTACTTC. This encodes CASSPQRGRYEQYF.

This chain connects TRBV28 to TRBJ2-1; the D gene is possibly TRBD2 (6 bases). Germline V gene data show CDR1 as MDHEN and CDR2 as SYDVKM. The CDR3 is 14 residues long. V lost 10 bases and J 6 bases, leaving 19 bases between the germline ends. CDR3 loop: CATKRLARTNEQFF. In DNA, the CDR3 is TGTGCCACCAAGCGCCTAGCGAGAACCAATGAGCAGTTCTTC.

A single count supports this clone. CDR3 sequence: CASSGARDRAGNYGYTF. DNA for the CDR3: TGTGCCAGCAGTGGCGCCCGGGACAGGGCTGGAAACTATGGCTACACCTTC. The chain carries TRBV28 and TRBJ1-2, with TRBD1 identical over 9 bases. V lost 5 bases to trimming and J lost 2 bases; unmatched junction nucleotides: 12. There are 17 residues in the CDR3. Germline CDR1 MDHEN, CDR2 SYDVKM.

The chain's CDR3 is CASSMKGADGTEAFF. CDR3 DNA sequence: TGTGCCAGTAGTATGAAGGGGGCCGATGGCACTGAAGCTTTCTTT. The chain links TRBV19 to TRBJ1-1; 7 bases fit TRBD1. Germline loops: CDR1 LNHDA, CDR2 SQIVND (reference sequence). The ends lost 3 bases at V and 4 bases at J; junction bases unmatched: 8. The CDR3 consists of 15 residues.

This clone has a handful of counts. The chain couples TRBV11-1 to TRBJ1-1; 11 bases line up with TRBD1. The CDR3 loop spans 15 amino acids. CDR1 and CDR2 (germline): SGHAT, FQDESV (reference sequence). V shed 4 bases, J shed 7 bases, and the junction held 8 bases outside the gene matches. CDR3 nucleotide sequence: TGTGCCAGCAGCTCGAGGGGGACAGGGGGACTTGAAGCTTTCTTT. This encodes CASSSRGTGGLEAFF.

The V and J genes are TRBV19 and TRBJ1-4, with D possibly being TRBD1 (6 bases). The germline gives CDR1 LNHDA, CDR2 SQIVND (reference sequence). The CDR3 contains 13 residues. Deletions cut 7 bases from V and 7 bases from J, with 13 bases between. The CDR3 nucleotides are TGTGCCAGTACTGGGGGCGCGAGTGAAAAACTGTTTTTT. Its translation is CASTGGASEKLFF.

V gene TRBV5-4 combines with J gene TRBJ2-3; 7 bases map to TRBD1. The CDR3 consists of 16 residues. Germline CDR1 reads SGHNT; CDR2 reads YYREEE (reference sequence). J lost 5 bases, V lost 2 bases, and 11 bases had no gene match. The CDR3 sequence: CASSFSRGGAKDTQYF. The CDR3 DNA is TGTGCCAGCAGCTTCAGTAGAGGGGGCGCGAAAGATACGCAGTATTTT.

CDR3 in amino acids: CASSLPGLRAEQYF. The CDR3 DNA follows: TGTGCCAGCAGTTTACCGGGACTGCGGGCCGAGCAGTACTTC. The rearrangement uses TRBV28 and TRBJ2-7; a possible D gene is TRBD2 (6 bases). Trimming took off 2 bases at V and 6 bases at J, with 14 bases between the two ends. Germline V gene sequence: CDR1 MDHEN, CDR2 SYDVKM. CDR3 length equals 14 residues.

The rearrangement uses TRBV2 and TRBJ1-6; unclear D gene. Germline V lookup: CDR1 SNHLY, CDR2 FYNNEI. V was cut by 6 bases and J by 5 bases, with 11 bases left in between. The CDR3 has 14 residues. The CDR3 region is CASSVNGDNSPLHF. CDR3 in DNA: TGTGCCAGCAGCGTAAACGGTGATAATTCACCCCTCCACTTT. Filled out from reference TRBV2 and TRBJ1-6, the complete variable domain reads EPEVTQTPSHQVTQMGQEVILRCVPISNHLYFYWYRQILGQKVEFLVSFYNNEISEKSEIFDDQFSVERPDGSNFTLKIRSTKLEDSAMYFCASSVNGDNSPLHFGNGTRLTVT.

The chain combines TRBV28 with TRBJ1-6; 10 bases fit TRBD1. The CDR3 has 13 amino acids. Germline assignment: CDR1 MDHEN and CDR2 SYDVKM. J gave up 6 bases and V 8 bases, and 1 base lay outside the gene matches. The CDR3 nucleotides read TGTGCCAGCGGGGACAGGGGTAATTCACCCCTCCACTTT. Its translation is CASGDRGNSPLHF.

This chain links TRBV10-3 with TRBJ2-1; 7 bases align to TRBD1. This CDR3 is 16 amino acids long. Looked up from germline, CDR1 is ENHRY and CDR2 is SYGVKD. With 2 bases clipped from V and 2 bases from J, the junction kept 6 bases outside the gene matches. CDR3 sequence (DNA): TGTGCCATCAGTGAGCCGGGACAGAGGCCCTACAATGAGCAGTTCTTC. Translation: CAISEPGQRPYNEQFF.

The chain has TRBV10-3 and TRBJ2-1, with 8 bases that match TRBD2. This CDR3 comprises 14 residues. Germline V CDR1 and CDR2: ENHRY, SYGVKD. Losses at the gene ends were 11 bases for V and 4 bases for J; bases not matched to a gene: 10. This CDR3 is CAAGLAGPYNEQFF. For the CDR3, the DNA is TGTGCCGCCGGACTAGCAGGGCCATACAATGAGCAGTTCTTC.

The table lists this clone with a few counts. This chain links TRBV2 with TRBJ2-7; D is unclear. Trimming shortened V by 6 bases and J by 2 bases, and 14 bases separated the two germline ends. This CDR3 has 14 residues. Germline lookup yields CDR1 SNHLY and CDR2 FYNNEI. The CDR3 DNA follows: TGTGCCAGCAGCACTGCCCCACTTCCCTACGAGCAGTACTTC. Protein sequence: CASSTAPLPYEQYF.

The V call is TRBV6-6, the J call TRBJ2-7; TRBD2 agrees at 7 bases. V shed 0 bases and J 2 bases; nucleotides not matched to a gene: 7. CDR3 length equals 16 residues. The germline V gene has CDR1 MNHNY and CDR2 SVGAGI (reference sequence). The CDR3: CASSYSKSGAPYEQYF. In DNA form, the CDR3 reads TGTGCCAGCAGTTACTCGAAAAGCGGGGCCCCCTACGAGCAGTACTTC.

The gene calls are TRBV4-1 and TRBJ1-5; D call uncertain. V lost 1 base, J lost 2 bases, and 9 bases lay in between. The CDR3 is 15 amino acids. Germline CDR1 MGHRA, CDR2 YSYEKL. The CDR3 DNA sequence: TGCGCCAGCAGCCAAGGGTGGTTGGGCAATCAGCCCCAGCATTTT. Protein sequence: CASSQGWLGNQPQHF.

This clone came up a few times. The sample holds other DNA sequences that translate to the same CDR3. The rearrangement joins TRBV19 to TRBJ1-2; D gene ambiguous. CDR1 is LNHDA, CDR2 SQIVND, per germline (reference sequence). The CDR3 is made up of 11 amino acids. V was trimmed by 1 base and J by 7 bases, leaving 4 bases between them. The CDR3 DNA reads TGTGCCAGTAGTATAGGGGTTGGCTACACCTTC. Encoded protein: CASSIGVGYTF.

In this sample, this clone turned up once. The rearrangement uses TRBV3-1 (or the pseudogene TRBV3-2) and TRBJ2-7, with a tentative D call TRBD2 (5 bases). V was cut by 1 base and J by 2 bases, with 9 bases left in between. The CDR3 covers 14 residues. Germline-derived CDR1 and CDR2 are LGHDT and YNNKEL (reference sequence). CDR3 amino acids: CASSQAFGTYEQYF. CDR3 in DNA: TGTGCCAGCAGCCAAGCCTTCGGGACCTACGAGCAGTACTTC.

The chain uses TRBV11-2 and TRBJ2-7; 8 nucleotides line up with TRBD1. The CDR3 is made up of 14 amino acids. Germline trimming cut 5 bases from V and 0 bases from J; bases unmatched to any gene: 3. Looked up from germline, CDR1 is SGHAT and CDR2 is FQNNGV. CDR3 DNA sequence: TGTGCCAGCAGCACAACAGGGGGCTCCTACGAGCAGTACTTC. It codes for CASSTTGGSYEQYF.